What follows describes a single T cell receptor (beta chain). In the original analysis: Reference gene primers were amplified, and this amplification served to estimate nucleated cell counts. Method: immunoSEQ multiplex PCR; TCRdb's copy keeps in-frame clones and lacks some. The V and J calls and clone size are taken from that table; D and trimming were inferred from the DNA. The sample has roughly 69,000 clones; about 80% are singletons. This sample was included in a study of blood T cell repertoires in COVID-19. Overall study context: Samples of COVID-19 (acute and convalescent) were obtained from the United States, Italy and Spain. In each case, the material was cDNA or gDNA derived from T cells, B-cell-depleted T cells, or PBMCs.

J was trimmed by 0 bases and V by 4 bases; bases with no gene match: 11. The germline gives CDR1 SGHTA, CDR2 FQGNSA. This CDR3 has 18 amino acids. V gene TRBV7-2 combines with J gene TRBJ2-1, with 8 bases fitting TRBD2. This TCR derives from a man aged 60 to 75 with COVID-19, enrolled during active disease. Sequences were obtained from peripheral blood. CDR3 sequence reads: CASSYPAGDLYSYNEQFF. The CDR3 nucleotides are TGTGCCAGCAGCTACCCAGCGGGGGACCTCTACTCCTACAATGAGCAGTTCTTC.